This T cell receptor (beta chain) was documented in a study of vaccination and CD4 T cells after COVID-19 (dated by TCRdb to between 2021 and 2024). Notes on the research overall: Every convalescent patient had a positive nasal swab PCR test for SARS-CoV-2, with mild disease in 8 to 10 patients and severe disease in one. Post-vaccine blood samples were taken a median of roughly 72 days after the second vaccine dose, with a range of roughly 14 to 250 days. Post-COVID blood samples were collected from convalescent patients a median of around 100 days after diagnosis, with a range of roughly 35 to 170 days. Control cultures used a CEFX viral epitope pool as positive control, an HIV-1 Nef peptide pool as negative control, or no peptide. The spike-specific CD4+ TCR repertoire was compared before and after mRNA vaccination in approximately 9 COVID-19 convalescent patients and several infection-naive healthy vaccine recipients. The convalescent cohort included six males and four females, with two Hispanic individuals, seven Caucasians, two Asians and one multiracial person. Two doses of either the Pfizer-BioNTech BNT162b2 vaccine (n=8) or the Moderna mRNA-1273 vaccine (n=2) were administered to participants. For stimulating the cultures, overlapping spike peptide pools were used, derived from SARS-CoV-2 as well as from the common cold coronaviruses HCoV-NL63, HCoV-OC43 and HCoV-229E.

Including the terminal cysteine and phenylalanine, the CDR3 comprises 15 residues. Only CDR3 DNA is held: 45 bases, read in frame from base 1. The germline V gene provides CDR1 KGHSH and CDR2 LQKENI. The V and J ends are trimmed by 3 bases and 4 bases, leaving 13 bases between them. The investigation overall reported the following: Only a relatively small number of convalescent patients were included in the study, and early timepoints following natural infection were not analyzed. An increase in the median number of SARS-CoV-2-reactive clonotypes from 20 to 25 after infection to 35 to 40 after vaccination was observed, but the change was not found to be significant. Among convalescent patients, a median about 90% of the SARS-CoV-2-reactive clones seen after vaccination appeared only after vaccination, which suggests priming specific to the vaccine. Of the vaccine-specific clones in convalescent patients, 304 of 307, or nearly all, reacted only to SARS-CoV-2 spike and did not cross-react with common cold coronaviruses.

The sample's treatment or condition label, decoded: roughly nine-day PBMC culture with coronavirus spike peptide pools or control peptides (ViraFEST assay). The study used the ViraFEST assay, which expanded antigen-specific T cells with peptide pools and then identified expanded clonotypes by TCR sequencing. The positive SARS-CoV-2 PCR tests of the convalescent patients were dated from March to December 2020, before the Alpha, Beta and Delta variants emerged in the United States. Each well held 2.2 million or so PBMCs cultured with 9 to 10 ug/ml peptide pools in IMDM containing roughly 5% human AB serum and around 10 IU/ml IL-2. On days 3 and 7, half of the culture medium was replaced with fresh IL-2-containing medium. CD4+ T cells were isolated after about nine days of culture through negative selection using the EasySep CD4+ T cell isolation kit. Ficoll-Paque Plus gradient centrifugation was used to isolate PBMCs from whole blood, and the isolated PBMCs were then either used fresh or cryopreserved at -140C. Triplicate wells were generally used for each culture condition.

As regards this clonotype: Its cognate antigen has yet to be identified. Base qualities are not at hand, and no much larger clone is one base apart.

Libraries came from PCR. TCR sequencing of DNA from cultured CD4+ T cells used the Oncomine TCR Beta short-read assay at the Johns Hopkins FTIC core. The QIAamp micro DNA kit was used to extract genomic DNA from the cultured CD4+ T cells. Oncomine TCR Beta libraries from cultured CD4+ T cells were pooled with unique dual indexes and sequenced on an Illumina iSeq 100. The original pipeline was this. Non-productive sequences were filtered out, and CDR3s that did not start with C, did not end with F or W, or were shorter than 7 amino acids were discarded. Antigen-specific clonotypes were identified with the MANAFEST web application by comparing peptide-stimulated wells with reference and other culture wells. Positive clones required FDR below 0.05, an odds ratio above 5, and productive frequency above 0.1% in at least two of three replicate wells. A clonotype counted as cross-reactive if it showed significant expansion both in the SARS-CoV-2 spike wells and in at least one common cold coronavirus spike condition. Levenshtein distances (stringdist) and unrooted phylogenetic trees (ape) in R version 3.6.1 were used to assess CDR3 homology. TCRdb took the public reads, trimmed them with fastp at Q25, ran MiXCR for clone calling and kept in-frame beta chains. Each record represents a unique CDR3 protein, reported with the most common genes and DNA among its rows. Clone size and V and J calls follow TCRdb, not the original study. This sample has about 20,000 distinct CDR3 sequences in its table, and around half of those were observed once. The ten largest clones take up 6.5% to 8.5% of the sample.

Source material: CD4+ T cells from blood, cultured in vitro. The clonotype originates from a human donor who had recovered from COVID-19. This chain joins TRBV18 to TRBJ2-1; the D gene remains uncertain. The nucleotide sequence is TGTGCCAGCTCACCGTACAGAACCCCGTACAATGAGCAGTTCTTC. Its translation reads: CASSPYRTPYNEQFF.